Following are 12 T cell receptor beta chains from one sample sequenced in a study of identical twins. TCRdb ran MiXCR on the 5' RACE reads and lists one entry per CDR3 protein. The sample gives 1,800,000 or so distinct CDR3 sequences, about 30% of which show up once; 0.25% to 0.3% is in the top ten. Source material: cord blood. Every receptor here comes from a newborn girl in good health.

This clonotype was counted ten times or more. The chain employs TRBV28 and TRBJ2-7; D is perhaps TRBD1 (6 bases). Germline loops: CDR1 MDHEN, CDR2 SYDVKM. The CDR3 spans 14 residues. Trimming pared 8 bases from V and 7 bases from J, leaving 21 bases between. Here the CDR3 reads CASQKAGVRGEQYF. The CDR3 DNA is TGTGCCAGCCAAAAAGCAGGGGTACGGGGTGAGCAGTACTTC.

The CDR3 coding sequence is TGTGCCAGCAGTTTAAGGGGGGGGATCCCAAACACTGAAGCTTTCTTT. Translated, it gives CASSLRGGIPNTEAFF. The chain links TRBV12-3 or TRBV12-4 to TRBJ1-1; tentatively, D is TRBD1 (6 bases). The CDR3 length is 16 residues. V lost 2 bases and J lost 2, with 15 bases in between.

This chain joins TRBV4-1 and TRBJ2-3; D ambiguous. Germline V gives CDR1 MGHRA, CDR2 YSYEKL. V gave up 3 bases and J gave up 4 bases, with 14 bases separating them. CDR3 length: 15 residues. CDR3 sequence (DNA): TGCGCCAGCAGCCATGTACCCTTACTGGCAGATACGCAGTATTTT. Protein sequence: CASSHVPLLADTQYF.

This clonotype came up many times. The rearrangement links TRBV24-1 to TRBJ2-3; D remains unclear. Between the trimmed V and J ends, which lost 5 bases and 0 bases, there was a span of 11 bases. This CDR3 contains 15 residues. Germline V gene data show CDR1 as KGHDR and CDR2 as SFDVKD. The CDR3 DNA reads as TGTGCCACCAGTGGGCCCCCGGGCAGCACAGATACGCAGTATTTT. Protein: CATSGPPGSTDTQYF.

On this clonotype itself: A read error may explain this, as a much larger clone is one base away. The chain carries TRBV20-1 and TRBJ2-5; perhaps TRBD1 as D (6 bases). The DNA end is a closer match to TRBJ2-1, so the J assignment may be wrong. The CDR3 consists of 12 residues. CDR1 and CDR2 from the germline V gene are DFQATT and SNEGSKA (reference sequence). The DNA for the CDR3 is TGCAGTGGCAGGACGGGACAAGAGACCCAGTTCTTC. Its protein is CSGRTGQETQFF.

As for this clonotype: A much larger clone lies one base from this, so it may be a read error. This rearrangement joins TRBV20-1 to TRBJ2-7, with no clear D. Germline V gene sequence: CDR1 DFQATT, CDR2 SNEGSKA (reference sequence). CDR3 length equals 12 residues. The V end lost 1 base, the J end lost 7 bases, and 11 bases lay between the germline ends. CDR3 region: CSARGTTNEQYF. The CDR3 DNA follows: TGCAGTGCTAGAGGAACTACCAATGAGCAGTACTTC.

This clonotype was counted only a few times. The chain joins TRBV6-6 to TRBJ2-3; tentative D call: TRBD2 (5 bases). The CDR3 extends over 15 amino acids. V lost 5 bases and J 6 bases, leaving 18 bases between the germline ends. From germline, CDR1 is MNHNY and CDR2 SVGAGI (reference sequence). Here the CDR3 DNA reads TGTGCCAGCAGTCCCTTCCGGACTTACACTGATACGCAGTATTTT. It specifies CASSPFRTYTDTQYF.

J is TRBJ2-5 and V is TRBV5-1; 8 bases match TRBD2. The germline V gene has CDR1 SGHRS and CDR2 YFSETQ. V dropped 1 base and J dropped 11; count of bases not matched to a gene: 7. The CDR3 contains 13 residues. The CDR3 sequence is CASSLNSGEEQYF. CDR3 bases: TGCGCCAGCAGCTTGAATAGCGGGGAGGAGCAGTACTTC. The entire variable domain, with the rest obtained from reference TRBV5-1 and TRBJ2-5, is as follows: KAGVTQTPRYLIKTRGQQVTLSCSPISGHRSVSWYQQTPGQGLQFLFEYFSETQRNKGNFPGRFSGRQFSNSRSEMNVSTLELGDSALYLCASSLNSGEEQYFGPGTRLLVL.

The chain couples TRBV5-1 to TRBJ2-2; D may be TRBD1 (6 bases). This CDR3 has 14 residues. CDR1 and CDR2 (germline): SGHRS, YFSETQ. V was shortened by 2 bases and J by 6 bases, with 11 bases between the two germline ends. The CDR3: CASSLGGFAGELFF. The CDR3 DNA follows: TGCGCCAGCAGCTTAGGGGGTTTCGCCGGGGAGCTGTTTTTT.

The chain is built from TRBV12-3 or TRBV12-4 and TRBJ2-4; 7 nucleotides align to TRBD2. V dropped 3 bases and J dropped 4; count of bases not matched to a gene: 6. The CDR3 runs to 15 residues. CDR3 sequence (DNA): TGTGCCAGCAGTTTCGATGGCGGGGGTAAAAACATTCAGTACTTC. Translation gives CASSFDGGGKNIQYF.

This clonotype was counted only a few times. The chain is built from TRBV5-6 and TRBJ2-3, with D hard to call. CDR1 is SGHDT and CDR2 is YYEEEE in the germline V gene. The CDR3 loop spans 15 amino acids. Deletions cut 1 base from V and 3 bases from J, with 12 bases between. CDR3: CASSLTFNGTDTQYF. The CDR3 DNA reads as TGTGCCAGCAGCTTGACTTTCAATGGGACAGATACGCAGTATTTT.

This clonotype came up a few times. This sequence joins TRBV20-1 and TRBJ2-5; TRBD2 agrees at 7 bases. Germline CDR1 is DFQATT and CDR2 is SNEGSKA (reference sequence). CDR3 size: 11 residues. The CDR3 nucleotides are TGCAGCGGACTAGGACAAGAGACCCAGTACTTC. Its protein is CSGLGQETQYF.